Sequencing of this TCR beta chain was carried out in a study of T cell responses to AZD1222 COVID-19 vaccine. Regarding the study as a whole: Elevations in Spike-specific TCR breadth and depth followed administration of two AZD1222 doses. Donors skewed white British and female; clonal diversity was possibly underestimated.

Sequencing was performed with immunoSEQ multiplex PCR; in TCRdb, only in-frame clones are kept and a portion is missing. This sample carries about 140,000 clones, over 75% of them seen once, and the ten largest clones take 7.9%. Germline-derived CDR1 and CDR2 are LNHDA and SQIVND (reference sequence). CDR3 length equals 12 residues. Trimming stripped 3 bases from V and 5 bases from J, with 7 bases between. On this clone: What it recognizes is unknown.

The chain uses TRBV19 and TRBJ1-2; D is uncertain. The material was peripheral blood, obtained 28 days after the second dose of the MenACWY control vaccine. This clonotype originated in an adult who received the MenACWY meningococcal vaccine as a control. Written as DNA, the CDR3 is TGTGCCAGTAGTATGTCTCTATATGGCTACACCTTC. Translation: CASSMSLYGYTF.